The 25 T cell receptor beta chains given below trace back to one sample, sequenced in a study of CD8 T cells in Susac syndrome. Reverse transcription used about 0.5 to 1 ug RNA and random hexamers. Each CDR3 protein is one row after TCRdb ran MiXCR on the immunoSEQ multiplex PCR reads. The data hold fewer than 150,000 distinct CDR3 sequences, with approximately 95% observed a single time. Sequenced sample: CD8+ T cells from PBMCs. All receptors derive from a human donor in good health.

This clonotype has a handful of counts. The gene calls are TRBV5-6 and TRBJ2-1, with D perhaps TRBD2 (5 bases). V shed 4 bases and J shed 10 bases, with 9 bases lying between them. Per the germline V gene, CDR1 is SGHDT and CDR2 is YYEEEE. The CDR3 sequence is 11 residues long. CDR3 coding DNA: TGTGCCAGCAGCACCACTAGGGAGCAGTTCTTC. It translates to CASSTTREQFF.

V usage is TRBV12-3 or TRBV12-4 and J usage is TRBJ2-5; D remains ambiguous. The CDR3 totals 13 residues. Trimming stripped 10 bases from V and 5 bases from J, with 17 bases between. In nucleotides, the CDR3 is TGTGCCACCAGCCCGTCCCGGTTCGAGACCCAGTACTTC. This gives the protein CATSPSRFETQYF.

V and J are TRBV3-1 and TRBJ2-3; 8 nucleotides align to TRBD2. Trimming cost V 0 bases and J 7 bases; bases outside gene matches: 9. Germline CDR1 is LGHDT and CDR2 is YNNKEL (reference sequence). CDR3 length: 16 residues. DNA of the CDR3: TGTGCCAGCAGCCAAGACGCGGGGAGCGGGAGATATACGCAGTATTTT. Its protein is CASSQDAGSGRYTQYF.

In the case of this clonotype: One end of the junction varies from germline; a read error may be responsible. V usage is TRBV7-2 and J usage is TRBJ1-5; perhaps TRBD1 as D (6 bases). The CDR3 contains 16 residues. Looked up from germline, CDR1 is SGHTA and CDR2 is FQGNSA. The CDR3 DNA is TGTGCCAGCAGTTTAGGACAGATAGGGAGCAATCAGCCCCAGCATTTT. The encoded protein is CASSLGQIGSNQPQHF.

This chain uses TRBV14 with TRBJ1-1; D is undetermined. Germline V gene data show CDR1 as SGHDN and CDR2 as FVKESK. The V end was cut by 2 bases, the J end by 1 base, with 5 bases between. The CDR3 covers 13 residues. CDR3 coding DNA: TGTGCCAGCAGCCAATACAAGAACACTGAAGCTTTCTTT. Protein product: CASSQYKNTEAFF.

The rearrangement uses TRBV9 and TRBJ2-7; 7 bases align to TRBD2. V shed 5 bases and J 2 bases; nucleotides not matched to a gene: 7. Germline CDR1 and CDR2: SGDLS and YYNGEE. The CDR3 sequence is 14 residues long. CDR3 coding DNA: TGTGCCAGCAGTGGGGCGGCGGGAGCCTACGAGCAGTACTTC. Translating gives CASSGAAGAYEQYF. Full variable domain (remainder filled in from reference TRBV9 and TRBJ2-7): DSGVTQTPKHLITATGQRVTLRCSPRSGDLSVYWYQQSLDQGLQFLIQYYNGEERAKGNILERFSAQQFPDLHSELNLSSLELGDSALYFCASSGAAGAYEQYFGPGTRLTVT.

This clonotype was seen only once. V usage is TRBV29-1 and J usage is TRBJ2-1; a weak D match, TRBD1 (5 bases). The CDR3 length is 15 residues. Germline lookup yields CDR1 SQVTM and CDR2 ANQGSEA. V dropped 4 bases and J dropped 8 bases, with 21 bases sitting between them. The CDR3 protein is CSVAPGRLRPYEQFF. The CDR3 DNA sequence: TGCAGCGTTGCACCAGGGCGCCTTCGGCCCTATGAGCAGTTCTTC.

The chain employs TRBV5-1 and TRBJ2-7; D remains ambiguous. There are 14 residues in the CDR3. The V gene's germline CDR1 is SGHRS and CDR2 YFSETQ. V was shortened by 0 bases and J by 3 bases, with 10 bases between the two germline ends. Here the CDR3 reads CASSLVPIGYEQYF. The CDR3 DNA reads as TGCGCCAGCAGCTTGGTCCCGATCGGCTACGAGCAGTACTTC.

The chain couples TRBV29-1 to TRBJ2-7, with 13 bases fitting TRBD2. The CDR3 is 15 residues long. The V and J ends lost 2 bases and 2 bases, in that order; junction bases with no gene match: 3. From germline, CDR1 is SQVTM and CDR2 ANQGSEA. The CDR3 protein is CSVEQLAGGTYEQYF. The CDR3 DNA reads as TGCAGCGTTGAACAACTAGCGGGAGGGACCTACGAGCAGTACTTC.

J is TRBJ2-2 and V is TRBV27; TRBD1 aligns across 8 bases. There are 15 residues in the CDR3. CDR1 is MNHEY and CDR2 is SMNVEV in the germline V gene (reference sequence). Trimming at V came to 3 bases and at J to 4 bases, leaving 4 bases not matched to a gene. This CDR3 is CASSLSQGATGELFF. The CDR3 DNA sequence: TGTGCCAGCAGTTTGAGCCAGGGGGCCACCGGGGAGCTGTTTTTT.

The chain uses TRBV23-1 and TRBJ2-1; D may be TRBD2 (6 bases). TRBV23-1 counts as an open reading frame of uncertain function. V gave up 0 bases and J gave up 5 bases, with 17 bases separating them. The CDR3 is 17 residues long. The CDR3 bases are TGCGCCAGCAGTCAATCAATGACGGGACTTGAGAACAATGAGCAGTTCTTC. It specifies CASSQSMTGLENNEQFF.

This clonotype was observed a few times. V gene TRBV5-6 combines with J gene TRBJ2-3; D is ambiguous. Germline CDR1 is SGHDT and CDR2 is YYEEEE. Trimming stripped 0 bases from V and 0 bases from J, with 5 bases between. The length of the CDR3 is 14 residues. Here the CDR3 reads CASSLGSSTDTQYF. CDR3 nucleotides: TGTGCCAGCAGCTTGGGGTCTAGCACAGATACGCAGTATTTT.

The V gene is TRBV12-5, the J gene TRBJ2-1; 13 nucleotides align to TRBD2. The CDR3 is 17 amino acids. Trimming cost V 0 bases and J 9 bases; bases outside gene matches: 8. Germline CDR1 reads LGHNT; CDR2 reads FRNRAP. CDR3 sequence reads: CASGLVPGLAGVGEQFF. DNA for the CDR3: TGTGCTAGTGGTTTGGTTCCAGGACTAGCGGGAGTTGGTGAGCAGTTCTTC. Supplemented by reference TRBV12-5 and TRBJ2-1, the full variable domain reads DARVTQTPRHKVTEMGQEVTMRCQPILGHNTVFWYRQTMMQGLELLAYFRNRAPLDDSGMPKDRFSAEMPDATLATLKIQPSEPRDSAVYFCASGLVPGLAGVGEQFFGPGTRLTVL.

The chain carries TRBV5-8 and TRBJ2-1, with 7 bases lining up with TRBD2. After removal of 0 bases from V and 5 bases from J, the junction contained 5 bases not matched to a gene. The CDR3 is 15 amino acids. The germline CDR1 and CDR2 sequences are SGHTS and YDEGEE. The CDR3 reads CASSLDLAEDNEQFF. DNA for the CDR3: TGTGCCAGCAGCTTGGACCTAGCGGAGGACAATGAGCAGTTCTTC. The complete variable domain, with remaining parts taken from reference TRBV5-8 and TRBJ2-1, reads EAGVTQSPTHLIKTRGQQATLRCSPISGHTSVYWYQQALGLGLQFLLWYDEGEERNRGNFPPRFSGRQFPNYSSELNVNALELEDSALYLCASSLDLAEDNEQFFGPGTRLTVL.

This chain connects TRBV4-2 to TRBJ1-2; 8 bases map to TRBD1. The trim removed 4 bases at V and 8 bases at J, leaving 12 bases unmatched. Germline-derived CDR1 and CDR2 are LGHNA and YNFKEQ. The CDR3 consists of 15 residues. The CDR3 DNA follows: TGTGCCAGCAGCCCCACCCCCGCAGGGGGCTCGGGCTACACCTTC. Encoded protein: CASSPTPAGGSGYTF.

The chain joins TRBV27 to TRBJ2-3; D gene ambiguous. Per the germline V gene, CDR1 is MNHEY and CDR2 is SMNVEV (reference sequence). The CDR3 is 13 amino acids. The V and J ends lost 2 bases and 7 bases respectively, with 10 bases between them. This CDR3 is CASSLTSTNTQYF. CDR3 in DNA: TGTGCCAGCAGTTTAACCAGTACGAATACGCAGTATTTT.

The rearrangement uses TRBV28 and TRBJ2-7, with D uncertain. The CDR3 spans 13 residues. V lost 3 bases to trimming and J lost 3 bases, with 9 bases between them. Germline V gene data show CDR1 as MDHEN and CDR2 as SYDVKM. The CDR3 reads CASSLNSYYEQYF. DNA for the CDR3: TGTGCCAGCAGTTTGAACAGCTACTACGAGCAGTACTTC. The whole variable domain, remainder taken from reference TRBV28 and TRBJ2-7, is DVKVTQSSRYLVKRTGEKVFLECVQDMDHENMFWYRQDPGLGLRLIYFSYDVKMKEKGDIPEGYSVSREKKERFSLILESASTNQTSMYLCASSLNSYYEQYFGPGTRLTVT.

This clonotype was detected only once. The rearrangement joins TRBV27 to TRBJ1-1; unclear D gene. CDR3 size: 15 residues. From germline, CDR1 is MNHEY and CDR2 SMNVEV (reference sequence). Trimming cost V 2 bases and J 1 base, with 11 bases left between them. The CDR3 here is CASSLEPTGNTEAFF. Written as DNA, the CDR3 is TGTGCCAGCAGTTTAGAACCGACGGGGAACACTGAAGCTTTCTTT.

The chain employs TRBV29-1 and TRBJ2-4; unclear D gene. The CDR3 length is 14 residues. The germline V and J ends were trimmed by 7 bases and 3 bases, with 16 bases remaining between them. Germline V gene data show CDR1 as SQVTM and CDR2 as ANQGSEA. CDR3: CSARLYTGKNIQYF. DNA for the CDR3: TGCAGCGCCCGTCTCTATACGGGCAAAAACATTCAGTACTTC.

This rearrangement joins TRBV30 to TRBJ2-7; D gene ambiguous. V was clipped by 3 bases and J by 3 bases, with 12 bases between them. The CDR3 runs to 13 residues. CDR1 is GTSNPN, CDR2 SVGIG, per germline (reference sequence). The DNA for the CDR3 is TGTGCCTGGAGGGCACAGCCACACTACGAGCAGTACTTC. Amino acid sequence: CAWRAQPHYEQYF.

The CDR3 protein is CASSQARTGGYGYTF. CDR3 coding DNA: TGTGCCAGCAGCCAAGCCCGGACAGGGGGCTATGGCTACACCTTC. The V call is TRBV14, the J call TRBJ1-2; 10 nucleotides line up with TRBD1. The CDR3 runs to 15 residues. Looked up from germline, CDR1 is SGHDN and CDR2 is FVKESK. V dropped 1 base and J dropped 4; count of bases not matched to a gene: 3. Drawing the rest from reference TRBV14 and TRBJ1-2, the complete variable domain is EAGVTQFPSHSVIEKGQTVTLRCDPISGHDNLYWYRRVMGKEIKFLLHFVKESKQDESGMPNNRFLAERTGGTYSTLKVQPAELEDSGVYFCASSQARTGGYGYTFGSGTRLTVV.

This chain links TRBV24-1 with TRBJ2-3; D call uncertain. The germline V gene encodes CDR1 KGHDR and CDR2 SFDVKD. The length of the CDR3 is 15 residues. Trimming pared 4 bases from V and 7 bases from J, leaving 17 bases between. CDR3 residues: CATSEAPDSQNTQYF. In nucleotides, the CDR3 is TGTGCCACCAGTGAGGCCCCGGATTCACAAAATACGCAGTATTTT.

V and J are TRBV7-3 and TRBJ2-1; 8 positions match TRBD1. Germline V gene lookup returns CDR1 SGHTA and CDR2 FQGTGA. This CDR3 contains 13 residues. The J segment lost 12 bases and the V segment lost 4 bases, leaving 8 bases of the junction unmatched. CDR3 sequence reads: CASSSPDRVRQFF. The CDR3 DNA reads as TGTGCCAGCAGCTCTCCGGACAGGGTGAGGCAGTTCTTC. The variable domain in full, with the rest retrieved from reference TRBV7-3 and TRBJ2-1, is GAGVSQTPSNKVTEKGKYVELRCDPISGHTALYWYRQSLGQGPEFLIYFQGTGAADDSGLPNDRFFAVRPEGSVSTLKIQRTERGDSAVYLCASSSPDRVRQFFGPGTRLTVL.

This clonotype was counted a few times. The chain has TRBV11-3 and TRBJ2-7; D is perhaps TRBD2 (6 bases). Looked up from germline, CDR1 is SGHNT and CDR2 is YENEEA. The CDR3 spans 13 residues. Trimming cost V 5 bases and J 7 bases, with 15 bases left between them. CDR3: CASSPGDLGEQYF. In DNA form, the CDR3 reads TGTGCCAGCAGCCCCGGGGACTTAGGAGAGCAGTACTTC.

The chain employs TRBV7-9 and TRBJ2-7, with D maybe TRBD1 (6 bases). The CDR3 sequence is 13 residues long. The germline V gene has CDR1 SEHNR and CDR2 FQNEAQ (reference sequence). The ends were cut back, 11 bases at V and 2 bases at J, with 16 bases in the middle. DNA of the CDR3: TGTGCCGGGGGAACCGGGACAACCTACGAGCAGTACTTC. This translates into CAGGTGTTYEQYF.